This T cell receptor (beta chain) was recorded in a study of blood T cell repertoires in COVID-19. The wider study: The samples span acute and convalescent COVID-19 from the United States, Italy and Spain.

Trimming took 0 bases from V and 4 from J, leaving 19 bases between them. CDR1 SGHTA and CDR2 FQGNSA come from the germline V gene. CDR3 length equals 19 residues. Source study methods: Cell counts per sample came from amplifying reference gene primers. Assay: immunoSEQ multiplex PCR; the TCRdb copy retains only in-frame clones and omits some. The V and J calls and clone size are taken from that table; D and trimming were inferred from the DNA. There are some 110,000 clones in the sample; roughly 80% occur only once, and 19% lies in the top ten. The clonotype comes from an older woman with acute or convalescent COVID-19. The sample was peripheral blood. V is TRBV7-2 and J is TRBJ2-6; maybe TRBD2 (6 bases). The CDR3 loop is CASSLAPYGGSFGANVLTF. The CDR3 DNA is TGTGCCAGCAGCTTAGCCCCCTACGGGGGTTCCTTCGGGGCCAACGTCCTGACTTTC.